This T cell receptor (beta chain) derives from a study of control samples from healthy donors and cancer patients. Profiling relied on immunoSEQ multiplex PCR, and the TCRdb table lists in-frame clones only, not all of them. This sample has 100,000 to 150,000 clones, with around 92% found just once. This clone was observed once. This clonotype was sampled from a woman aged 45-59 years in good health. Sequences were obtained from blood.

In DNA, the CDR3 is TGTGCCAGCAGTTTATATGGTACTAACTATGGCTACACCTTC. It codes for CASSLYGTNYGYTF. This chain uses TRBV28 with TRBJ1-2; no firm D call. The CDR3 spans 14 residues. Germline V lookup: CDR1 MDHEN, CDR2 SYDVKM. Trimming cost V 1 base and J 0 bases, with 6 bases left between them.